The T cell receptor (beta chain) described here comes from a study of technical replicates of blood from several donors. The CDR3 length is 13 residues. V lost 3 bases and J 6 bases, leaving 11 bases between the germline ends. The germline gives CDR1 MNHEY, CDR2 SVGAGI. The table came from immunoSEQ multiplex PCR; TCRdb's copy has only in-frame clones and leaves some out. The sample carries around 80,000 clones, around 91% recorded once. The origin of this receptor is a human donor in good health. The chain carries TRBV6-5 and TRBJ1-2; D is uncertain. The sequencing input was T cells isolated from PBMCs. The CDR3 reads CASSYGRFDGYTF. CDR3 nucleotides: TGTGCCAGCAGTTATGGGAGGTTTGATGGCTACACCTTC.